A selection of T cell receptor beta chains follows, all from one sample in a study of chemoradiotherapy in HPV16-positive cancers. Clones were read by immunoSEQ multiplex PCR, and TCRdb kept only the in-frame ones, dropping some. The sample lists 15,000 to 20,000 clones, over 85% seen once, with about 2.3% in the top ten. Sequences were derived from blood, sampled from a patient who underwent chemoradiotherapy. The origin of the receptors is a human donor with HPV-associated anogenital cancer. Each CDR3 is given with its conserved first and last residue. A D gene is named only where the DNA matches it firmly.

j_call: TRBJ1-1; v_call: TRBV2; d_call: -; cdr3_aa: CASSDLGQLGTEAFF; cdr3_nt: TGTGCCAGCAGTGACCTCGGACAGCTTGGAACTGAAGCTTTCTTT
j_call: TRBJ1-1; v_call: TRBV30; d_call: -; cdr3_aa: CAWSVWPENTEAFF; cdr3_nt: TGTGCCTGGAGTGTATGGCCAGAAAACACTGAAGCTTTCTTT
j_call: TRBJ2-7; v_call: TRBV5-6; d_call: -; cdr3_aa: CASSAGRDNSYEQYF; cdr3_nt: TGTGCCAGCAGCGCGGGCCGGGACAACTCCTACGAGCAGTACTTC
j_call: TRBJ2-1; v_call: TRBV28; d_call: -; cdr3_aa: CASILGTATYNEQFF; cdr3_nt: TGTGCCAGCATCTTAGGGACGGCTACCTACAATGAGCAGTTCTTC
j_call: TRBJ1-1; v_call: TRBV27; d_call: -; cdr3_aa: CASSSGSMNTEAFF; cdr3_nt: TGTGCCAGCAGTTCTGGCAGCATGAACACTGAAGCTTTCTTT
j_call: TRBJ1-4; v_call: TRBV1; d_call: -; cdr3_aa: CTSSQDPGVTEKLFF; cdr3_nt: TGCACCAGCAGCCAAGATCCAGGGGTGACTGAAAAACTGTTTTTT
j_call: TRBJ1-1; v_call: TRBV19; d_call: TRBD1; cdr3_aa: CASMRDSLSEAFF; cdr3_nt: TGTGCCAGTATGCGGGACAGTCTTTCTGAAGCTTTCTTT
j_call: TRBJ2-3; v_call: TRBV2; d_call: -; cdr3_aa: CASSRWSTDTQYF; cdr3_nt: TGTGCCAGCAGTCGTTGGAGCACAGATACGCAGTATTTT
j_call: TRBJ2-7; v_call: TRBV13; d_call: -; cdr3_aa: CASSYGDGPLSEQYF; cdr3_nt: TGTGCCAGCAGTTACGGGGACGGTCCACTATCCGAGCAGTACTTC
j_call: TRBJ1-2; v_call: TRBV7-3; d_call: -; cdr3_aa: CASSANYGYTF; cdr3_nt: TGTGCCAGCAGCGCGAACTATGGCTACACCTTC
j_call: TRBJ1-1; v_call: TRBV7-2; d_call: -; cdr3_aa: CASSLPYLTEAFF; cdr3_nt: TGTGCCAGCAGCTTACCCTATCTCACTGAAGCTTTCTTT
j_call: TRBJ2-7; v_call: TRBV9; d_call: TRBD1; cdr3_aa: CASSASPAGTGTSYEQYF; cdr3_nt: TGTGCCAGCAGCGCCTCGCCCGCCGGGACAGGGACAAGCTACGAGCAGTACTTC
j_call: TRBJ2-5; v_call: TRBV5-1; d_call: -; cdr3_aa: CASSLGDMQTQYF; cdr3_nt: TGCGCCAGCAGCTTGGGGGACATGCAGACCCAGTACTTC
j_call: TRBJ1-4; v_call: TRBV6-5; d_call: TRBD1; cdr3_aa: CASSRQGEKLFF; cdr3_nt: TGTGCCAGCAGCCGACAGGGTGAAAAACTGTTTTTT
j_call: TRBJ1-2; v_call: TRBV6-1; d_call: -; cdr3_aa: CASSEDSHYGYTF; cdr3_nt: TGTGCCAGCAGTGAAGACAGTCACTATGGCTACACCTTC
j_call: TRBJ1-2; v_call: TRBV5-5; d_call: -; cdr3_aa: CASATQHNYGYTF; cdr3_nt: TGTGCCAGCGCCACCCAACATAACTATGGCTACACCTTC